Below, 11 T cell receptor beta chains from the same sample are listed, as sequenced in a study of PD-L1 blockade in urothelial cancer. As to time point: peripheral blood 6 weeks after treatment start. Measured with immunoSEQ multiplex PCR; TCRdb has only the in-frame clones, and not every one. This sample has 45,000 to 55,000 clones, with about 86% found just once. Sequenced material: PBMCs, taken around atezolizumab (anti-PD-L1) treatment. Every receptor here comes from a man aged 55 to 70 with urothelial cancer.

This clone has a single count. The rearrangement joins TRBV28 to TRBJ1-2; unclear D gene. This CDR3 region has 12 residues. V was cut by 7 bases and J by 7 bases, with 13 bases left in between. Looked up from germline, CDR1 is MDHEN and CDR2 is SYDVKM. The chain's CDR3 is CASTPGSLGYTF. The CDR3 DNA follows: TGTGCCAGCACCCCCGGTAGCCTTGGCTACACCTTC.

J is TRBJ1-4 and V is TRBV5-8; D is unclear. Germline V gene lookup returns CDR1 SGHTS and CDR2 YDEGEE. The germline V and J ends were trimmed by 4 bases and 5 bases, with 9 bases remaining between them. The CDR3 spans 13 residues. In nucleotides, the CDR3 is TGTGCCAGCAGCCGGGGAGTCAATGAAAAACTGTTTTTT. Translating it yields CASSRGVNEKLFF.

The CDR3: CASRSASGGSSYNEQFF. The CDR3 DNA is TGTGCCAGCAGAAGTGCTAGCGGGGGAAGCTCCTACAATGAGCAGTTCTTC. The rearrangement links TRBV28 to TRBJ2-1, with 10 bases lining up with TRBD2. From germline, CDR1 is MDHEN and CDR2 SYDVKM. V lost 6 bases to trimming and J lost 0 bases; unmatched junction nucleotides: 8. There are 17 residues in the CDR3.

The chain links TRBV29-1 to TRBJ1-2, with 9 bases aligning to TRBD1. The germline V gene has CDR1 SQVTM and CDR2 ANQGSEA. This CDR3 contains 14 residues. V lost 5 bases, J lost 7 bases, and 11 bases stayed unmatched. CDR3 in amino acids: CSVYPGQGGSGYTF. For the CDR3, the DNA is TGCAGCGTTTATCCGGGACAGGGAGGCTCTGGCTACACCTTC. The variable domain in full, with the rest retrieved from reference TRBV29-1 and TRBJ1-2, is SAVISQKPSRDICQRGTSLTIQCQVDSQVTMMFWYRQQPGQSLTLIATANQGSEATYESGFVIDKFPISRPNLTFSTLTVSNMSPEDSSIYLCSVYPGQGGSGYTFGSGTRLTVV.

The chain uses TRBV9 and TRBJ2-3, with 8 bases lining up with TRBD2. Germline lookup yields CDR1 SGDLS and CDR2 YYNGEE. The CDR3 totals 15 residues. V trimming: 0 bases; J trimming: 2 bases; junction bases outside the gene matches: 2. CDR3 DNA sequence: TGTGCCAGCAGCGTAGATAGCGGGGTCACAGATACGCAGTATTTT. Its protein product is CASSVDSGVTDTQYF.

This clone was detected a few times. The gene calls are TRBV5-1 and TRBJ1-1, with D possibly being TRBD1 (6 bases). Looked up from germline, CDR1 is SGHRS and CDR2 is YFSETQ. Trimming cost V 3 bases and J 4 bases, with 13 bases left between them. The CDR3 has 14 amino acids. The CDR3 DNA follows: TGCGCCAGCAGCTATACAGGGTCGATCACTGAAGCTTTCTTT. Translating gives CASSYTGSITEAFF.

The CDR3 coding sequence is TGTGCCACCAGCAGAGGTCACGAGGTGAACACTGAAGCTTTCTTT. Encoded protein: CATSRGHEVNTEAFF. The rearrangement links TRBV15 to TRBJ1-1; unclear D gene. The V end lost 1 base, the J end lost 0 bases, and 9 bases lay between the germline ends. Germline V lookup: CDR1 LNHNV, CDR2 YYDKDF (reference sequence). This CDR3 is 15 amino acids long. Full variable domain (remainder filled in from reference TRBV15 and TRBJ1-1): DAMVIQNPRYQVTQFGKPVTLSCSQTLNHNVMYWYQQKSSQAPKLLFHYYDKDFNNEADTPDNFQSRRPNTSFCFLDIRSPGLGDTAMYLCATSRGHEVNTEAFFGQGTRLTVV.

The chain recombines TRBV7-2 with TRBJ1-1, with 10 bases identical to TRBD1. There are 15 residues in the CDR3. Germline V lookup: CDR1 SGHTA, CDR2 FQGNSA. V gave up 2 bases and J gave up 10 bases; unmatched junction bases: 10. In DNA, the CDR3 is TGTGCCAGCAGCTTACCTACAGGACAGGGGGTTTCAGCTTTCTTT. Its protein product is CASSLPTGQGVSAFF. The full variable domain, completed using reference TRBV7-2 and TRBJ1-1, is GAGVSQSPSNKVTEKGKDVELRCDPISGHTALYWYRQSLGQGLEFLIYFQGNSAPDKSGLPSDRFSAERTGGSVSTLTIQRTQQEDSAVYLCASSLPTGQGVSAFFGQGTRLTVV.

The chain combines TRBV27 with TRBJ2-7, with 9 bases identical to TRBD2. CDR3 length equals 13 residues. Germline CDR1 MNHEY, CDR2 SMNVEV (reference sequence). V was clipped by 8 bases and J by 4 bases; unmatched bases: 6. Here the CDR3 reads CASSSLAGYEQYF. CDR3 coding DNA: TGTGCCAGCTCCTCCCTAGCGGGGTACGAGCAGTACTTC.

The CDR3 spells CATVTSGGKDTQYF. CDR3 DNA sequence: TGTGCCACCGTCACTAGCGGGGGGAAAGATACGCAGTATTTT. The chain carries TRBV2 and TRBJ2-3; 12 bases are a match to TRBD2. The CDR3 sequence is 14 residues long. Germline CDR1 reads SNHLY; CDR2 reads FYNNEI. The J segment lost 5 bases and the V segment lost 10 bases, leaving 7 bases of the junction unmatched.

CDR3 coding DNA: TGTGCCAGCAGCTTAAGGACAGGGTTAGGTGATCAGCCCCAGCATTTT. Protein product: CASSLRTGLGDQPQHF. This sequence joins TRBV5-6 and TRBJ1-5, with 8 bases lining up with TRBD1. This CDR3 region has 16 residues. Looked up from germline, CDR1 is SGHDT and CDR2 is YYEEEE. Trimming at V came to 2 bases and at J to 5 bases, leaving 9 bases not matched to a gene.